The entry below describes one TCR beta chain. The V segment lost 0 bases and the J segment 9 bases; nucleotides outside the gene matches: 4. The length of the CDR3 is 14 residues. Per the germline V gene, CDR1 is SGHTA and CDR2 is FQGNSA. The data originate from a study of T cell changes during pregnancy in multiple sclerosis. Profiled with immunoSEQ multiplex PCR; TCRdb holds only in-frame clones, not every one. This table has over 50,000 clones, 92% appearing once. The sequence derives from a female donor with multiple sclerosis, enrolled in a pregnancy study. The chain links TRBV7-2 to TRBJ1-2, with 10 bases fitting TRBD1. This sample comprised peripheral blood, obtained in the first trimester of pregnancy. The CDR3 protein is CASSLATGGLSYTF. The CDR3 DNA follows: TGTGCCAGCAGCTTAGCGACAGGGGGCCTGAGCTACACCTTC.